The entry that follows covers one TCR beta chain sequence. This specimen belongs to a study of T cell changes during pregnancy in multiple sclerosis. Profiling relied on immunoSEQ multiplex PCR, and the TCRdb table lists in-frame clones only, not all of them. The sample holds almost 50,000 clones; about 91% are singletons and the top ten take about 0.99%. Trimming pared 0 bases from V and 4 bases from J, leaving 12 bases between. The CDR3 runs to 16 residues. The V gene's germline CDR1 is LGHNA and CDR2 YNFKEQ. Material: peripheral blood, obtained after pregnancy. V and J are TRBV4-2 and TRBJ2-2; the D gene is possibly TRBD2 (7 bases). The origin of this receptor is a female donor with multiple sclerosis, enrolled in a pregnancy study. DNA of the CDR3: TGTGCCAGCAGCCAAGAGGGAGGGGGGAGCACCGGGGAGCTGTTTTTT. Amino acid sequence: CASSQEGGGSTGELFF.